Shown below are 22 T cell receptor beta chains from a single sample sequenced in a study of blood T cells in healthy people across ages (dated by TCRdb to between 2014 and 2017). Receptors were amplified or captured by 5' RACE. The run used an Illumina HiSeq 2500. A second roughly 7 to 11 cycle PCR used a sample-barcoded 5' primer and a J-beta primer mix. TCRdb reanalyzed the raw reads on its own, using fastp at Q25 for trimming and MiXCR for clone calling, and kept in-frame beta chains. Rows with one shared CDR3 protein collapse into an entry with the most common genes and DNA. Counted in this sample were nearly 800,000 distinct CDR3 sequences; around a quarter of them appeared once. The ten most abundant clones make up approximately 4% of the sample. This sample also belongs to another study, concerning T cells of mothers and their children.

Sample: blood. These receptors originate from a boy between 5 and 17 years old in good health.

The sample holds a few counts of this clonotype. The chain has TRBV7-6 and TRBJ2-3, with D maybe TRBD2 (6 bases). The CDR3 covers 16 residues. Trimming removed 5 bases at V and 1 base at J, with 16 bases between. Germline V gene sequence: CDR1 SGHVS, CDR2 FNYEAQ. The CDR3, as DNA: TGTGCCAGCAGCCAAACCGGGACTGCTCGCACAGATACGCAGTATTTT. Protein product: CASSQTGTARTDTQYF. The variable domain in full, with the rest retrieved from reference TRBV7-6 and TRBJ2-3, is GAGVSQSPRYKVTKRGQDVALRCDPISGHVSLYWYRQALGQGPEFLTYFNYEAQQDKSGLPNDRFSAERPEGSISTLTIQRTEQRDSAMYRCASSQTGTARTDTQYFGPGTRLTVL.

This chain uses TRBV20-1 with TRBJ2-7; TRBD2 agrees at 12 bases. The CDR3 is 15 amino acids. The junction had 4 bases not matched to a gene; V was cut back by 0 bases and J by 4 bases. Germline V gives CDR1 DFQATT, CDR2 SNEGSKA (reference sequence). CDR3 sequence reads: CSARDTTSGGYEQYF. CDR3 sequence (DNA): TGCAGTGCTAGAGATACGACTAGCGGGGGTTACGAGCAGTACTTC.

This clonotype was seen a few times. V is TRBV15 and J is TRBJ1-2; D remains ambiguous. The V gene lost 4 bases and the J gene lost 1 base, with 13 bases spanning the gap. Per germline, CDR1 LNHNV and CDR2 YYDKDF (reference sequence). This CDR3 is built from 15 residues. Here the CDR3 DNA reads TGTGCCACCAGCATGAAAATGACTGATAACTATGGCTACACCTTC. Translating gives CATSMKMTDNYGYTF.

This clonotype was observed a handful of times. The chain joins TRBV4-1 to TRBJ2-7; TRBD1 might be the D (6 bases). The V end lost 5 bases, the J end lost 4 bases, and 18 bases lay between the germline ends. This CDR3 is built from 15 residues. Germline CDR1 is MGHRA and CDR2 is YSYEKL. Written as DNA, the CDR3 is TGCGCCAGCAGCAATGAACCAGGGGTTTTGTACGAGCAGTACTTC. Its translation: CASSNEPGVLYEQYF.

The chain carries TRBV29-1 and TRBJ2-7; D ambiguous. Germline V gives CDR1 SQVTM, CDR2 ANQGSEA. The CDR3 consists of 14 residues. The germline V and J ends were trimmed by 6 bases and 0 bases, with 15 bases remaining between them. In nucleotides, the CDR3 is TGCAGCGTCCTAACGAGGACCAGCTCCTACGAGCAGTACTTC. Residues: CSVLTRTSSYEQYF.

This clonotype is a singleton in its sample. The chain employs TRBV29-1 and TRBJ2-3; 9 bases line up with TRBD1. Germline CDR1 and CDR2: SQVTM and ANQGSEA. The CDR3 has 14 residues. V lost 6 bases to trimming and J lost 1 base; unmatched junction nucleotides: 5. As DNA, the CDR3 is TGCAGCGTAGGACAGGGGCTAGGCACAGATACGCAGTATTTT. Residues: CSVGQGLGTDTQYF.

The chain combines TRBV4-1 with TRBJ2-3, with D unresolved. The germline CDR1 and CDR2 sequences are MGHRA and YSYEKL. The CDR3 covers 14 residues. Trimming pared 2 bases from V and 5 bases from J, leaving 11 bases between. DNA of the CDR3: TGCGCCAGCAGCCAACCGGGTGGCCGAGATACGCAGTATTTT. This gives the protein CASSQPGGRDTQYF.

The chain links TRBV20-1 to TRBJ2-1; 7 bases map to TRBD1. Germline-derived CDR1 and CDR2 are DFQATT and SNEGSKA (reference sequence). The CDR3 is 14 residues long. V trimming: 4 bases; J trimming: 5 bases; junction bases outside the gene matches: 8. DNA for the CDR3: TGCAGTGCTACCGGGACAGTAAGGGACAATGAGCAGTTCTTC. This codes for CSATGTVRDNEQFF.

This sequence joins TRBV6-1 and TRBJ2-7, with D tentatively TRBD1 or TRBD2 (5 bases each). The germline V and J ends were trimmed by 2 bases and 0 bases, with 8 bases remaining between them. CDR3 length: 14 residues. The germline gives CDR1 MNHNS, CDR2 SASEGT. Here the CDR3 DNA reads TGTGCCAGCAGTGAACCGGGACGCTCCTACGAGCAGTACTTC. It is translated as CASSEPGRSYEQYF.

The sample holds a few counts of this clonotype. The rearrangement links TRBV7-7 to TRBJ1-4; D gene unclear. The CDR3 totals 15 residues. The germline V gene has CDR1 SSHAT and CDR2 FNYEAQ (reference sequence). The CDR3 DNA sequence: TGTGCTGGCAGCCTCAGGACGGGCCCCCGGGAAAAACTGTTTTTT. This codes for CAGSLRTGPREKLFF.

V gene TRBV29-1 combines with J gene TRBJ2-7; the match to TRBD2 covers 9 bases. Germline V gene sequence: CDR1 SQVTM, CDR2 ANQGSEA. Germline trimming cut 1 base from V and 2 bases from J; bases unmatched to any gene: 6. This CDR3 is 15 amino acids long. The CDR3 reads CSVEGPSGNAYEQYF. The CDR3, as DNA: TGCAGCGTTGAAGGTCCTAGCGGGAACGCCTACGAGCAGTACTTC.

This clonotype was observed a few times. The gene calls are TRBV5-6 and TRBJ2-5; 9 positions match TRBD1. The length of the CDR3 is 16 residues. Germline lookup yields CDR1 SGHDT and CDR2 YYEEEE. The V segment lost 4 bases and the J segment 5 bases; nucleotides outside the gene matches: 12. The DNA for the CDR3 is TGTGCCAGCAGCAAAGGGACAGGGAGGGGTAGGGAGACCCAGTACTTC. Translation gives CASSKGTGRGRETQYF.

The chain combines TRBV7-9 with TRBJ1-5, with D perhaps matching TRBD1 (6 bases). In germline, CDR1 is SEHNR, CDR2 FQNEAQ (reference sequence). V was cut by 0 bases and J by 6 bases, with 12 bases left in between. This CDR3 is built from 15 residues. The CDR3 sequence: CASSLAQGQGQPQHF. DNA for the CDR3: TGTGCCAGCAGCTTAGCGCAGGGACAAGGTCAGCCCCAGCATTTT.

V is TRBV4-1 and J is TRBJ1-1, with D perhaps matching TRBD1 (6 bases). Germline lookup yields CDR1 MGHRA and CDR2 YSYEKL. V was pared by 1 base and J by 0 bases, with 15 bases between. The CDR3 runs to 17 residues. CDR3 region: CASSQVYGGLMNTEAFF. The CDR3, as DNA: TGCGCCAGCAGCCAAGTATACGGGGGGCTGATGAACACTGAAGCTTTCTTT.

V is TRBV6-6 and J is TRBJ2-1, with D perhaps matching TRBD1 (6 bases). CDR3 length: 14 amino acids. V dropped 8 bases and J dropped 0 bases, with 11 bases sitting between them. In germline, CDR1 is MNHNY, CDR2 SVGAGI (reference sequence). CDR3 residues: CASETGHSYNEQFF. The CDR3 DNA sequence: TGTGCCAGCGAAACAGGGCACTCCTACAATGAGCAGTTCTTC.

The V call is TRBV5-5, the J call TRBJ1-2; D call uncertain. Trimming cost V 6 bases and J 4 bases, with 19 bases left between them. Germline V gene lookup returns CDR1 SGHKS and CDR2 YYEKEE (reference sequence). The CDR3 runs to 15 residues. The DNA of the CDR3 is TGTGCCAGCACCCACGAGGAACTCCAGTTCTATGGCTACACCTTC. Translation: CASTHEELQFYGYTF. The entire variable domain, with the rest obtained from reference TRBV5-5 and TRBJ1-2, is as follows: DAGVTQSPTHLIKTRGQQVTLRCSPISGHKSVSWYQQVLGQGPQFIFQYYEKEERGRGNFPDRFSARQFPNYSSELNVNALLLGDSALYLCASTHEELQFYGYTFGSGTRLTVV.

The V call is TRBV2, the J call TRBJ2-3; 8 bases align to TRBD2. This CDR3 comprises 16 residues. In germline, CDR1 is SNHLY, CDR2 FYNNEI. After removal of 7 bases from V and 4 bases from J, the junction contained 13 bases not matched to a gene. CDR3: CASIRIPGLVSDTQYF. The DNA for the CDR3 is TGTGCCAGCATCCGCATCCCGGGACTAGTTTCAGATACGCAGTATTTT.

This clonotype was counted between two and nine times. This rearrangement joins TRBV4-3 to TRBJ1-2; a weak D match, TRBD1 (5 bases). The V end was cut by 4 bases, the J end by 1 base, with 19 bases between. Germline loops: CDR1 LGHNA, CDR2 YSLEER. The CDR3 has 17 residues. The CDR3 protein is CASSPNRDRPFNYGYTF. CDR3 nucleotide sequence: TGCGCCAGCAGCCCCAACCGGGACCGGCCTTTTAACTATGGCTACACCTTC.

Ten or more counts support this clonotype. This chain connects TRBV7-3 to TRBJ2-6; either TRBD1 or TRBD2 may supply D (5 bases each). The CDR3 consists of 15 residues. Germline assignment: CDR1 SGHTA and CDR2 FQGTGA. V lost 3 bases and J lost 0, with 6 bases in between. The CDR3 DNA reads as TGTGCCAGCAGCTTGGGGACCTCTGGGGCCAACGTCCTGACTTTC. Its protein is CASSLGTSGANVLTF.

This clonotype has just a few counts. The V gene is TRBV20-1, the J gene TRBJ2-7; D not resolved. Germline V gene lookup returns CDR1 DFQATT and CDR2 SNEGSKA (reference sequence). Trimming stripped 3 bases from V and 0 bases from J, with 9 bases between. The CDR3 spans 13 residues. CDR3 amino acids: CSARGLGSYEQYF. The CDR3 DNA follows: TGCAGTGCTAGGGGCTTGGGCTCCTACGAGCAGTACTTC.

This chain uses TRBV5-8 with TRBJ1-2, with 7 nucleotides matching TRBD1. This CDR3 has 15 residues. V gave up 2 bases and J gave up 6 bases; unmatched junction bases: 10. Germline V gene lookup returns CDR1 SGHTS and CDR2 YDEGEE. CDR3 amino acids: CASSFLGQEDDGYTF. CDR3 nucleotide sequence: TGTGCCAGCAGCTTCCTCGGACAGGAGGACGATGGCTACACCTTC.

This clonotype appeared a few times. The gene calls are TRBV4-3 and TRBJ1-2; no definite D call. This CDR3 has 14 amino acids. V was cut by 5 bases and J by 0 bases, with 10 bases left in between. Germline assignment: CDR1 LGHNA and CDR2 YSLEER. CDR3 sequence: CASSGIAPNYGYTF. Written as DNA, the CDR3 is TGCGCCAGCAGCGGAATCGCTCCTAACTATGGCTACACCTTC.